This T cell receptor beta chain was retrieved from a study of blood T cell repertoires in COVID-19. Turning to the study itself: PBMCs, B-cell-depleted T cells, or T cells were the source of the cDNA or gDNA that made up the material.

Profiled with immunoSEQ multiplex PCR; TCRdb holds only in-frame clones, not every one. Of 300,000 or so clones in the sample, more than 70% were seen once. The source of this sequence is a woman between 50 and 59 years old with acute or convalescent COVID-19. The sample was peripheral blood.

Here the CDR3 reads CASTPVGDSSYEQYF. The CDR3 nucleotides read TGTGCCAGCACCCCGGTGGGGGACAGCTCCTACGAGCAGTACTTC. The V call is TRBV6-5, the J call TRBJ2-7, with 7 bases matching TRBD1. After removal of 7 bases from V and 0 bases from J, the junction contained 9 bases not matched to a gene. Per the germline V gene, CDR1 is MNHEY and CDR2 is SVGAGI. The CDR3 is 15 residues long.